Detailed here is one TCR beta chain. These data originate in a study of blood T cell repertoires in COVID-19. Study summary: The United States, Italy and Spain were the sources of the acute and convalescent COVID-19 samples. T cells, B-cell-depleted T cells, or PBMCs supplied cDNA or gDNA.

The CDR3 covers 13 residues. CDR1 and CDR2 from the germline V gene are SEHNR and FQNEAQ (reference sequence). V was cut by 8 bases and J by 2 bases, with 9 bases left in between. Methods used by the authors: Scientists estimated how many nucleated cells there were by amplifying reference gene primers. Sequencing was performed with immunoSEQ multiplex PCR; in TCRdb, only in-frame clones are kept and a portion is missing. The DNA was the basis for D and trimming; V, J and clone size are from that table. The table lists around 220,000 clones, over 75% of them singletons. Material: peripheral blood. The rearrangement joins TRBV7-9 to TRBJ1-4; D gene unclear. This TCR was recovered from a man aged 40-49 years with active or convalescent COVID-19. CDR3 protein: CASSEETNEKLFF. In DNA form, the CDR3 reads TGTGCCAGCTCGGAGGAGACTAATGAAAAACTGTTTTTT. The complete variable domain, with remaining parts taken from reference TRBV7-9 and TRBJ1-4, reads DTGVSQNPRHKITKRGQNVTFRCDPISEHNRLYWYRQTLGQGPEFLTYFQNEAQLEKSRLLSDRFSAERPKGSFSTLEIQRTEQGDSAMYLCASSEETNEKLFFGSGTQLSVL.